This T cell receptor (beta chain) was recorded in a study of blood T cell repertoires in COVID-19. Study summary: T cells, B-cell-depleted T cells, or PBMCs provided the cDNA or gDNA that served as material.

The CDR3 consists of 14 residues. Germline V gene data show CDR1 as LNHDA and CDR2 as SQIVND (reference sequence). V lost 2 bases and J 7 bases, leaving 12 bases between the germline ends. The Seattle patients joined while their infection was active and were tracked longitudinally afterward. Clones were read by immunoSEQ multiplex PCR, and TCRdb kept only the in-frame ones, dropping some. The sample contains fewer than 200,000 clones, roughly 85% of which appear only once. Specimen: peripheral blood. The chain carries TRBV19 and TRBJ2-1; no firm D call. This clonotype was sampled from a woman in her fifties or sixties with COVID-19, enrolled during active disease. As DNA, the CDR3 is TGTGCCAGTAGTATAAGAACAGACCGGAATGAGCAGTTCTTC. This sequence encodes CASSIRTDRNEQFF. Full variable domain (remainder filled in from reference TRBV19 and TRBJ2-1): DGGITQSPKYLFRKEGQNVTLSCEQNLNHDAMYWYRQDPGQGLRLIYYSQIVNDFQKGDIAEGYSVSREKKESFPLTVTSAQKNPTAFYLCASSIRTDRNEQFFGPGTRLTVL.